The 5 T cell receptor beta chains presented below share a single source sample, sequenced in a study of blood T cell repertoires in COVID-19. Repertoires were generated with immunoSEQ multiplex PCR, while TCRdb's copy carries only in-frame clones and drops some. The top ten hold 6.9% of the sample, which has 250,000 to 350,000 clones, approximately 90% seen once. The specimen sequenced was peripheral blood. The receptors shown here come from a woman in her thirties who had recovered from COVID-19.

CDR3 DNA: TGTGCCAGCAGTACCCCCAGGGAAACTAATTCACCCCTCCACTTT. Amino acids: CASSTPRETNSPLHF. The V gene is TRBV28, the J gene TRBJ1-6; a weak D match, TRBD1 (5 bases). CDR3 length: 15 amino acids. The germline gives CDR1 MDHEN, CDR2 SYDVKM. V was pared by 5 bases and J by 6 bases, with 14 bases between. Filled out from reference TRBV28 and TRBJ1-6, the complete variable domain reads DVKVTQSSRYLVKRTGEKVFLECVQDMDHENMFWYRQDPGLGLRLIYFSYDVKMKEKGDIPEGYSVSREKKERFSLILESASTNQTSMYLCASSTPRETNSPLHFGNGTRLTVT.

The chain is built from TRBV24-1 and TRBJ2-2; 10 positions agree with TRBD1. Germline-derived CDR1 and CDR2 are KGHDR and SFDVKD. The CDR3 has 15 amino acids. J gave up 7 bases and V 4 bases, and 5 bases lay outside the gene matches. This chain's CDR3 is CATSDLRTGGGELFF. DNA for the CDR3: TGTGCCACCAGTGACCTTCGGACAGGGGGCGGGGAGCTGTTTTTT.

CDR3 DNA sequence: TGTGCCAGCAGCGCCATCTCGGGTGGAGAGACCCAGTACTTC. Amino acids: CASSAISGGETQYF. This chain connects TRBV2 to TRBJ2-5; D gene uncertain. Germline V gives CDR1 SNHLY, CDR2 FYNNEI. The V end lost 6 bases, the J end lost 4 bases, and 15 bases lay between the germline ends. The CDR3 is made up of 14 amino acids.

This chain links TRBV30 with TRBJ1-1; TRBD1 agrees at 8 bases. CDR3 length: 13 residues. Germline V gene sequence: CDR1 GTSNPN, CDR2 SVGIG (reference sequence). Trimming took 5 bases from V and 4 from J; bases not matched to a gene: 6. CDR3 in amino acids: CAWLRGLGTEAFF. In DNA, the CDR3 is TGTGCCTGGCTCAGGGGGCTGGGCACTGAAGCTTTCTTT.

The chain is built from TRBV7-3 and TRBJ2-1, with D tentatively TRBD1 (6 bases). Germline values: CDR1 SGHTA, CDR2 FQGTGA. V dropped 2 bases and J dropped 3 bases, with 8 bases sitting between them. CDR3 length: 14 residues. The CDR3 DNA follows: TGTGCCAGCAGCTTAGGGACACTCTACAATGAGCAGTTCTTC. Its translation: CASSLGTLYNEQFF.